One and the same sample provided the 24 T cell receptor beta chains below, sequenced in a study of CXCR3-negative and CXCR3-positive naive CD8 T cells. Whole-study results and caveats: CXCR3-negative naive cells had less hydrophobic TRB CDR3s than did CXCR3-positive naive cells.

Antigen specificity for these receptors is unknown. The method, 5' RACE with UMI labels, was used to prepare the TRB cDNA libraries. TCRdb reprocessed the 5' RACE reads; each CDR3 protein has one entry and no DNA is given. Seen in this sample are about 89,000 distinct CDR3 sequences; the ten most common clones hold approximately 0.53%. The sample comprised naive CXCR3+ CD8+ T cells from blood. Subset defined: CD45RO-CCR7+CD27+CD95- naive CD8+ T cells expressing CXCR3 (TNR3+). Receptors were obtained from a human donor in good health. Some clones in this sample may be carry-over from other donors' samples.

This rearrangement joins TRBV9 to TRBJ1-2. This CDR3 contains 15 residues. Germline V gene data show CDR1 as SGDLS and CDR2 as YYNGEE. The CDR3 loop reads CASSPPGGFNYGYTF.

This chain connects TRBV7-2 to TRBJ2-5; TCRdb lists TRBD1, though no DNA is available to test this call. CDR3 length: 16 residues. Per the germline V gene, CDR1 is SGHTA and CDR2 is FQGNSA. CDR3 loop: CASSHGRTGPQETQYF.

The chain recombines TRBV28 with TRBJ2-3; as DNA is missing, the TRBD2 call by TCRdb cannot be tested. The CDR3 totals 14 residues. CDR1 and CDR2 from the germline V gene are MDHEN and SYDVKM. This chain's CDR3 is CASSLLAGGDTQYF.

V is TRBV6-5 and J is TRBJ2-1; the D call from TCRdb, TRBD2, cannot be confirmed without DNA. This CDR3 comprises 20 residues. The germline CDR1 and CDR2 sequences are MNHEY and SVGAGI. This CDR3 is CASSYGTSGGERSSYNEQFF.

J is TRBJ1-6 and V is TRBV7-2; the TCRdb D gene call, TRBD1, has no DNA to confirm it. The CDR3 is 16 amino acids. Germline CDR1 and CDR2: SGHTA and FQGNSA. The CDR3 spells CASSLARDTRNSPLHF.

J is TRBJ2-5 and V is TRBV7-3; as DNA is missing, the TRBD2 call by TCRdb cannot be tested. The CDR3 consists of 15 residues. In germline, CDR1 is SGHTA, CDR2 FQGTGA. This chain's CDR3 is CASSLLDGPQETQYF.

This rearrangement joins TRBV29-1 to TRBJ2-1. Germline V CDR1 and CDR2: SQVTM, ANQGSEA. CDR3 length: 13 amino acids. CDR3 sequence reads: CSAIDETYNEQFF.

The V gene is TRBV14, the J gene TRBJ2-7; TCRdb's D call, TRBD2, is unchecked because there is no DNA. Looked up from germline, CDR1 is SGHDN and CDR2 is FVKESK. This CDR3 is built from 16 residues. CDR3: CASSQPRAGQYYEQYF.

The chain links TRBV2 to TRBJ2-1; TCRdb indicates TRBD1, and absent DNA this call remains unverified. The CDR3 spans 14 residues. From germline, CDR1 is SNHLY and CDR2 FYNNEI. CDR3 protein: CASSDPGRGDEQFF.

This sequence joins TRBV7-9 and TRBJ2-1. Per germline, CDR1 SEHNR and CDR2 FQNEAQ (reference sequence). This CDR3 is built from 14 residues. Here the CDR3 reads CASSLVVGMNEQFF.

This sequence joins TRBV28 and TRBJ1-5. The CDR3 has 15 residues. The germline V gene encodes CDR1 MDHEN and CDR2 SYDVKM. CDR3 protein: CASSFLGRDGQPQHF.

The V call is TRBV3-1, the J call TRBJ2-1; TCRdb's assignment of TRBD1 cannot be checked, as there is no DNA. CDR3 length: 15 amino acids. Germline CDR1 and CDR2: LGHDT and YNNKEL (reference sequence). The CDR3 sequence: CASSQDRPARIEQFF.

The J gene is TRBJ2-3, the V gene TRBV5-6; TCRdb picks TRBD2, but there is no DNA to check that call. Germline loops: CDR1 SGHDT, CDR2 YYEEEE. The CDR3 runs 15 residues. The CDR3 is CASSLKGLPTDTQYF.

CDR3 in amino acids: CASSLGGASPYNEQFF. V is TRBV5-1 and J is TRBJ2-1; the D call from TCRdb, TRBD1, cannot be confirmed without DNA. The CDR3 is made up of 16 amino acids. Germline CDR1 reads SGHRS; CDR2 reads YFSETQ.

This chain's CDR3 is CASSVETGGYNEQFF. The V and J genes are TRBV6-1 and TRBJ2-1; absent DNA, TCRdb's TRBD1 call cannot be checked. Germline values: CDR1 MNHNS, CDR2 SASEGT. This CDR3 spans 15 amino acids.

CDR3 loop: CASSPGPMYEQYF. The rearrangement uses TRBV4-3 and TRBJ2-7; absent DNA, TCRdb's TRBD1 call cannot be checked. The V gene's germline CDR1 is LGHNA and CDR2 YSLEER. The CDR3 has 13 residues.

The chain employs TRBV6-5 and TRBJ2-3; absent DNA, TCRdb's TRBD2 call cannot be checked. Germline assignment: CDR1 MNHEY and CDR2 SVGAGI. This CDR3 is 15 amino acids long. This CDR3 is CASRLAGGWGDTQYF.

The rearrangement links TRBV5-1 to TRBJ1-2; TCRdb reports TRBD1, a call that lacks DNA to check it against. The CDR3 sequence is 15 residues long. Germline loops: CDR1 SGHRS, CDR2 YFSETQ. The CDR3 reads CASSLPGPEEDGYTF.

The rearrangement joins TRBV6-5 to TRBJ1-5; the D call from TCRdb, TRBD1, cannot be confirmed without DNA. Germline V gene data show CDR1 as MNHEY and CDR2 as SVGAGI. This CDR3 is 15 amino acids long. The CDR3 spells CASSYSTGSNQPQHF.

The V and J genes are TRBV13 and TRBJ1-2; the TRBD1 assignment by TCRdb is unverifiable without DNA. Germline CDR1 reads PRHDT; CDR2 reads FYEKMQ (reference sequence). The CDR3 length is 14 residues. CDR3: CASSSTGDLGGYTF.

The chain links TRBV21-1 to TRBJ2-5; TCRdb selects TRBD1, and the lack of DNA leaves this call unchecked. TRBV21-1 represents a pseudogene. The CDR3 covers 15 residues. CDR3: CASSKVPQGQETQYF.

The J gene is TRBJ2-1, the V gene TRBV4-3; TCRdb reports TRBD1, a call that lacks DNA to check it against. CDR1 LGHNA and CDR2 YSLEER come from the germline V gene. The CDR3 consists of 15 residues. CDR3 sequence: CASSQDDQGWSEQFF.

The chain couples TRBV6-5 to TRBJ2-2. This CDR3 contains 15 residues. Germline CDR1 and CDR2: MNHEY and SVGAGI. This chain's CDR3 is CASSFREFGTGELFF.

The CDR3 here is CASTLGLFNQPQHF. V gene TRBV28 combines with J gene TRBJ1-5. This CDR3 is 14 amino acids long. Germline-derived CDR1 and CDR2 are MDHEN and SYDVKM.